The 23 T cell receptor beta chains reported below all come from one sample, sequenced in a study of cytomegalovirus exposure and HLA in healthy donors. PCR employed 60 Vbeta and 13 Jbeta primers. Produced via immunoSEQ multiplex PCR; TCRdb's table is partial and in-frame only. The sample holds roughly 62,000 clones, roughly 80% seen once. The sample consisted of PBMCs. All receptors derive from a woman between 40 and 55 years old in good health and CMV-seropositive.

Here the CDR3 DNA reads TGTGCCAGCAGCTTAGGGCTGAACAATGAGCAGTTCTTC. It codes for CASSLGLNNEQFF. The chain employs TRBV7-2 and TRBJ2-1, with D hard to call. CDR3 length equals 13 residues. From germline, CDR1 is SGHTA and CDR2 FQGNSA. V was shortened by 1 base and J by 5 bases, with 6 bases between the two germline ends.

CDR3 DNA: TGTGCCAGCAGCCCTGCCGTAGTAGTTTCCCACGAGCAGTACTTC. Amino acid sequence: CASSPAVVVSHEQYF. This chain joins TRBV6-5 and TRBJ2-5; D not resolved. Matching the DNA end better, TRBJ2-7 makes the J call doubtful. CDR1 and CDR2 from the germline V gene are MNHEY and SVGAGI. The CDR3 totals 15 residues.

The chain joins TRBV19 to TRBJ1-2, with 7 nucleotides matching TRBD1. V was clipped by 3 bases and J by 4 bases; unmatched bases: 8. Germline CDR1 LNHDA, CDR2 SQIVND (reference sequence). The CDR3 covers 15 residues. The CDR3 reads CASSILTGKPYGYTF. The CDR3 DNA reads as TGTGCCAGTAGTATTCTGACAGGGAAGCCCTATGGCTACACCTTC.

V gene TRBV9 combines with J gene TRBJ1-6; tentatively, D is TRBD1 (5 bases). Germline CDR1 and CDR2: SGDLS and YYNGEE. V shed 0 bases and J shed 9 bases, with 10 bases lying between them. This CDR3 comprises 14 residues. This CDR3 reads CASSVEKQGSPLHF. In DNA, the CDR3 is TGTGCCAGCAGCGTAGAGAAGCAGGGTTCACCCCTCCACTTT.

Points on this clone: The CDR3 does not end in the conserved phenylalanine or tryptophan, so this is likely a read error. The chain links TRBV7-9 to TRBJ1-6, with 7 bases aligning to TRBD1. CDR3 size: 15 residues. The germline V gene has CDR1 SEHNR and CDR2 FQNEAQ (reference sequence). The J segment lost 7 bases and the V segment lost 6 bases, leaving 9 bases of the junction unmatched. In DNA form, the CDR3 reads TGTGCCAGCAGAGCCGGGACAGCACTAAATTCACCCCTCCACCTT. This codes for CASRAGTALNSPLHL.

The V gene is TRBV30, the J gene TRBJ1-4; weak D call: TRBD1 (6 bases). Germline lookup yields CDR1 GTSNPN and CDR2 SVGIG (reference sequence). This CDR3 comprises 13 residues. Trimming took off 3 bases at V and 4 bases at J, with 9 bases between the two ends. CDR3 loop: CAWSGQLNEKLFF. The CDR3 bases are TGTGCCTGGAGCGGACAGCTTAATGAAAAACTGTTTTTT.

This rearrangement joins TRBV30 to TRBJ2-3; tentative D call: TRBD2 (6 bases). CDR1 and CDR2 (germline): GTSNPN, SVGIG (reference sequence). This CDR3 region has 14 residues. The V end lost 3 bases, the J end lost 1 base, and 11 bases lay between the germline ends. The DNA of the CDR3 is TGTGCCTGGAGGGAGGCTAGCGGCACAGATACGCAGTATTTT. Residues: CAWREASGTDTQYF. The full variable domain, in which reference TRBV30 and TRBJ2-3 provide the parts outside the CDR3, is SQTIHQWPATLVQPVGSPLSLECTVEGTSNPNLYWYRQAAGRGLQLLFYSVGIGQISSEVPQNLSASRPQDRQFILSSKKLLLSDSGFYLCAWREASGTDTQYFGPGTRLTVL.

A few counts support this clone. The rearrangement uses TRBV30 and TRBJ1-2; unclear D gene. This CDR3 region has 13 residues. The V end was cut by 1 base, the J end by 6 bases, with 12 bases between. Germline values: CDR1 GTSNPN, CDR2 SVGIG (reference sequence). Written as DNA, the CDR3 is TGTGCCTGGAGTGCGGTCAGTGAGGATGGCTACACCTTC. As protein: CAWSAVSEDGYTF.

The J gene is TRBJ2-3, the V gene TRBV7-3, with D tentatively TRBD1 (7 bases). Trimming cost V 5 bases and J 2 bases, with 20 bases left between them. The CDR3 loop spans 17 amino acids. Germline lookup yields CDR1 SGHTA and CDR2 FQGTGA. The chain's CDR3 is CASSLSLGGGVTDTQYF. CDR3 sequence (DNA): TGTGCCAGCAGCCTCAGTTTAGGGGGCGGGGTCACAGATACGCAGTATTTT. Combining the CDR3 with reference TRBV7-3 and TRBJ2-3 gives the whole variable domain GAGVSQTPSNKVTEKGKYVELRCDPISGHTALYWYRQSLGQGPEFLIYFQGTGAADDSGLPNDRFFAVRPEGSVSTLKIQRTERGDSAVYLCASSLSLGGGVTDTQYFGPGTRLTVL.

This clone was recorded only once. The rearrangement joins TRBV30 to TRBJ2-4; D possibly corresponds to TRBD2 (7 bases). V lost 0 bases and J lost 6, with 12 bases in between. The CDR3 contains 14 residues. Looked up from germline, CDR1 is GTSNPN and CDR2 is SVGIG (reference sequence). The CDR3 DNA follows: TGTGCCTGGAGTGTTTTGGGGGGGGCAAACATTCAGTACTTC. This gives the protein CAWSVLGGANIQYF.

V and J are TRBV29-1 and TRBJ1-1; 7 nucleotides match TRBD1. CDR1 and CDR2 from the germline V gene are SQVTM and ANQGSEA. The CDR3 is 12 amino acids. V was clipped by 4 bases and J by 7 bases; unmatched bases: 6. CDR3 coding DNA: TGCAGCGTTGCTTCCCGACAGGGTGAAGCTTTCTTT. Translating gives CSVASRQGEAFF. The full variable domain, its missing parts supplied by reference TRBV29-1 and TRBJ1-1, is SAVISQKPSRDICQRGTSLTIQCQVDSQVTMMFWYRQQPGQSLTLIATANQGSEATYESGFVIDKFPISRPNLTFSTLTVSNMSPEDSSIYLCSVASRQGEAFFGQGTRLTVV.

For the CDR3, the DNA is TGTGCCACCAGCAGAGATCCGAGAGACAGGGGGCGCGTGAACACTGAAGCTTTCTTT. This gives the protein CATSRDPRDRGRVNTEAFF. The chain combines TRBV15 with TRBJ1-1; 10 bases align to TRBD1. This CDR3 is 19 amino acids long. Trimming removed 0 bases from V and 0 bases from J; junction bases left unmatched: 10. Germline lookup yields CDR1 LNHNV and CDR2 YYDKDF (reference sequence).

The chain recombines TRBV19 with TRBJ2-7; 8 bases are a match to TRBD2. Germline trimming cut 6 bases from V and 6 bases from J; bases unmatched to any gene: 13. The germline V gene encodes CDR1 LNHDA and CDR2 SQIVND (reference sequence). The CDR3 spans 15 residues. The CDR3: CASRKRDTGRGEQYF. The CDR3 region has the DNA TGTGCCAGTAGGAAGCGGGACACCGGGAGGGGCGAGCAGTACTTC.

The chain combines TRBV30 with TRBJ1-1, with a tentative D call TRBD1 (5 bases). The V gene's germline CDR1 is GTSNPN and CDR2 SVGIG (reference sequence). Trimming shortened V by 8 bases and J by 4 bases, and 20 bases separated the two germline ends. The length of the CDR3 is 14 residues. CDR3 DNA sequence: TGTGCCCTGAAACCGGGGGTATGGGCCACTGAAGCTTTCTTT. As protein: CALKPGVWATEAFF.

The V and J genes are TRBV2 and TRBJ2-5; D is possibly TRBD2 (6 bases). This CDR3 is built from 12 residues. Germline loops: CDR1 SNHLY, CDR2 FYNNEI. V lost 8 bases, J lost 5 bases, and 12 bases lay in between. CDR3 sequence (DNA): TGTGCCAGCGTGCGGGGTCGGGAGACCCAGTACTTC. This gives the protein CASVRGRETQYF. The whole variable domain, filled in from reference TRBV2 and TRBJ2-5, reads EPEVTQTPSHQVTQMGQEVILRCVPISNHLYFYWYRQILGQKVEFLVSFYNNEISEKSEIFDDQFSVERPDGSNFTLKIRSTKLEDSAMYFCASVRGRETQYFGPGTRLLVL.

CDR3 loop: CASSLSSQGGTDTQYF. The CDR3 bases are TGCGCCAGCAGCTTGTCTTCCCAGGGGGGCACAGATACGCAGTATTTT. The rearrangement links TRBV5-1 to TRBJ2-3; 7 positions match TRBD1. The J segment lost 1 base and the V segment lost 1 base, leaving 6 bases of the junction unmatched. Germline-derived CDR1 and CDR2 are SGHRS and YFSETQ. The CDR3 runs to 16 residues.

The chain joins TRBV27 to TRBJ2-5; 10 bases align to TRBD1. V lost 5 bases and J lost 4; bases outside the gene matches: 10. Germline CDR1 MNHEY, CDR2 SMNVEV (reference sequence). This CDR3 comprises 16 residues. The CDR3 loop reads CASSPMDRGVRETQYF. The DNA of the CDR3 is TGTGCCAGCAGTCCAATGGACAGGGGGGTAAGAGAGACCCAGTACTTC.

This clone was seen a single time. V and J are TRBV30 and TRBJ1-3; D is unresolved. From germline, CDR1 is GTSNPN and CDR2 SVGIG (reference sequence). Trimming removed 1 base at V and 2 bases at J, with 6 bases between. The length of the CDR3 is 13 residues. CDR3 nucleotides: TGTGCCTGGAGTGGACTTCCTGGAAACACCATATATTTT. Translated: CAWSGLPGNTIYF.

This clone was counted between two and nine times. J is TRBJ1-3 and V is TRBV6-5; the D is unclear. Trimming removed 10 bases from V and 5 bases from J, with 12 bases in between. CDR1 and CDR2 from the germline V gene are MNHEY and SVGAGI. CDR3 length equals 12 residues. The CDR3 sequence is CAISPDRNTIYF. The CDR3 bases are TGTGCCATCTCGCCCGACAGAAACACCATATATTTT.

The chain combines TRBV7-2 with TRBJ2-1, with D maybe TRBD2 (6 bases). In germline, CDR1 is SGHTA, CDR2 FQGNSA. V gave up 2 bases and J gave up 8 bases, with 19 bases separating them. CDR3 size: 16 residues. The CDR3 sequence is CASSLSGGAFGDEQFF. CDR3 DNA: TGTGCCAGCAGCTTATCGGGCGGGGCCTTTGGCGATGAGCAGTTCTTC. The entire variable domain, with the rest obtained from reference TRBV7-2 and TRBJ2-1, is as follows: GAGVSQSPSNKVTEKGKDVELRCDPISGHTALYWYRQSLGQGLEFLIYFQGNSAPDKSGLPSDRFSAERTGGSVSTLTIQRTQQEDSAVYLCASSLSGGAFGDEQFFGPGTRLTVL.

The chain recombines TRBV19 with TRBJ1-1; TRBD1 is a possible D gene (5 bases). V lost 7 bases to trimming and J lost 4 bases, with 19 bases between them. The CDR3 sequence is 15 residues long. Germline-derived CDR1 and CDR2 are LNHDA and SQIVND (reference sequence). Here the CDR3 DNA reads TGTGCCAGTAACGCTGTCCCCGGGGGAAGCACTGAAGCTTTCTTT. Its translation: CASNAVPGGSTEAFF.

The CDR3 spells CASSDRVQETQYF. CDR3 DNA sequence: TGTGCCAGCAGCGACAGGGTCCAAGAGACCCAGTACTTC. This rearrangement joins TRBV5-6 to TRBJ2-5, with 7 bases fitting TRBD1. Per germline, CDR1 SGHDT and CDR2 YYEEEE. This CDR3 has 13 amino acids. The ends lost 4 bases at V and 1 base at J; junction bases unmatched: 1.

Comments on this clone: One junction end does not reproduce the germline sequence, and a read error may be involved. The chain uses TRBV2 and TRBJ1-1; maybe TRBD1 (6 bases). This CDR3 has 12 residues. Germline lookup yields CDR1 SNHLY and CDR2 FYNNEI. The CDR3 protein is CVSASRGTEAFF. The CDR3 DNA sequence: TGTGTCAGCGCAAGCAGGGGCACTGAAGCTTTCTTT. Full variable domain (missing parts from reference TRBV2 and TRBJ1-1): EPEVTQTPSHQVTQMGQEVILRCVPISNHLYFYWYRQILGQKVEFLVSFYNNEISEKSEIFDDQFSVERPDGSNFTLKIRSTKLEDSAMYFCVSASRGTEAFFGQGTRLTVV.